Listed here is a single T cell receptor beta chain. In the authors' workflow: Amplification of reference gene primers was used by the study to estimate nucleated cell counts. Using immunoSEQ multiplex PCR, the repertoire was profiled, and TCRdb retains in-frame clones only, with some absent. That table gives V, J and clone size, and the DNA gave D and trimming. Altogether some 69,000 clones are present, 75% to 90% being singletons, with the ten largest covering under 3%. This specimen belongs to a study of blood T cell repertoires in COVID-19. The CDR3 length is 11 residues. Trimming stripped 3 bases from V and 6 bases from J, with 9 bases between. The V gene's germline CDR1 is DFQATT and CDR2 SNEGSKA (reference sequence).

Sequencing used peripheral blood. The V gene is TRBV20-1, the J gene TRBJ2-7; no clear D gene. The clonotype was recovered from a man at least 80 years old with active or convalescent COVID-19. The CDR3 DNA reads as TGCAGTGCTAGCCGCGCTCTCGAGCAGTACTTC. It yields the protein CSASRALEQYF.